This T cell receptor beta chain was observed in a study of T-cell reconstitution after alpha-beta-depleted transplantation in children. Construction of the TCRbeta library involved unique molecular identifiers. TCRdb reanalysed the PCR reads using MiXCR and keeps one entry per CDR3 protein. Among hundreds of thousands of distinct CDR3 sequences, around 13% were seen once, and the ten largest hold around 2.2%. This CDR3 spans 14 amino acids. Trimming removed 4 bases from V and 2 bases from J, with 13 bases in between. The germline gives CDR1 DFQATT, CDR2 SNEGSKA (reference sequence). The sequence was obtained from a male patient younger than 18 who had a stem cell transplant for acute myeloid leukemia, so the T cells may come from the graft donor. The chain employs TRBV20-1 and TRBJ2-3; D might be TRBD2 (5 bases). The sequences come from PBMCs, mostly from graft donor cells, collected 360 days after TCRalphabeta/CD19-depleted stem cell transplant. The CDR3 region is CSANPGYYTDTQYF. The CDR3 bases are TGCAGTGCTAACCCGGGATACTACACAGATACGCAGTATTTT.